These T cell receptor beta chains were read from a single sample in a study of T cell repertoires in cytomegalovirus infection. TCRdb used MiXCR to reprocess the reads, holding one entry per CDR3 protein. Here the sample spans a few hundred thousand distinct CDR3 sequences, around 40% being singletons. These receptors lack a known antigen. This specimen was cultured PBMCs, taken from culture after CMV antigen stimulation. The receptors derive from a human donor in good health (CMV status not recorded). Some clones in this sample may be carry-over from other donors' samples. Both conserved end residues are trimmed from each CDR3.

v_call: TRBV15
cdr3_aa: ATGIGAGRYEQY

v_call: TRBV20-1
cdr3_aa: SASSSGNTIY

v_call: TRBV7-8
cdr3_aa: ASSSGRGLAGYT

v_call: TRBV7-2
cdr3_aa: ASSLAGGPKTQY

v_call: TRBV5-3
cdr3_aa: ASRTGGDSPLH

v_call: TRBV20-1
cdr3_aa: SARGPGDTEAF

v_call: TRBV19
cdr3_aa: ASSSPTGRMYGYT

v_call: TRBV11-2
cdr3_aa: ASSLAGFADTIY

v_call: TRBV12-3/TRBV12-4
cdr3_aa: ASSPGGTYNEQF

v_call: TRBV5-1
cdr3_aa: ASSQGQGNNQPQH

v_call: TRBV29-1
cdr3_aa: SVGTGRLVEQY

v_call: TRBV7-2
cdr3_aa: ASSPILATSTDTQY

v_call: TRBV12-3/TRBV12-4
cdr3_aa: ASSSAGPLYEQY

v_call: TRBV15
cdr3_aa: ATSSHGTSPTNEQF

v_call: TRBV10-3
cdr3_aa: AISEFGGNQETQY

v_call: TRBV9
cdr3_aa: ASSVGNAGGGYT

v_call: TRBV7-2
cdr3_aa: ATGQLGNIQY

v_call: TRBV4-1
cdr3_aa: ASSQVVSRGSSYNEQF

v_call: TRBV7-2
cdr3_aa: ASSTQGAAKNIQY

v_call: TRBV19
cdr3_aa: ASSILDRPNTEAF

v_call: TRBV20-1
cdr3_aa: SASSGTLGDSPLH

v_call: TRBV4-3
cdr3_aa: ASSQDAGGRTDTQY

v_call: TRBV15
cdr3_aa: ATSLNEADTQY

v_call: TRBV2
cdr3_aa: ASTFDRGGNQPQH

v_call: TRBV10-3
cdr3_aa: ASGSPNEKLF

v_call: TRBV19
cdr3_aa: ASSIVSSNQPQH

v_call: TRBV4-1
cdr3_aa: ASSQVGSQETQY

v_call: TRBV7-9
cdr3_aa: ASSSVPTLQETQY

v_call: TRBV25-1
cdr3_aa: ASRSDTGKTEAF

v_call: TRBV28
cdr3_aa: ASRVPNQPQH

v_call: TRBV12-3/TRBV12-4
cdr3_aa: ASSPGPDYNEQF

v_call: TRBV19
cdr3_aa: ASNDNPHSSVETQY

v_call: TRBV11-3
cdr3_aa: ASSPEDRGLHEQY

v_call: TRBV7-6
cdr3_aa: ASSSMDRISGNTIY

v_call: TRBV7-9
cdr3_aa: ASSPNSNEQF

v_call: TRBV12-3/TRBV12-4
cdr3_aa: ASSFRGGPSGNTIY

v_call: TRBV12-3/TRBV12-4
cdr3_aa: ASSLVQGNEQF